This TCR beta chain comes out of a study of human T cells and chemical hapten exposure. Study information: Weekly diphenylcyclopropenone doses were given to patients' scalps across the roughly 25-week study. Readings were taken at 6 days from patch tests that had applied 0.01% DPC to the upper back.

Trimming left V 3 bases short and J 0 bases short, with 6 bases between. Germline V gene lookup returns CDR1 LNHNV and CDR2 YYDKDF (reference sequence). The CDR3 totals 15 residues. Time point here: patch test 2, 6 weeks after DPC sensitization. The treatment here: therapeutic diphenylcyclopropenone sensitization with weekly scalp DPC. Alopecia patients, 18 to 70 years old and DPC-suitable, served as donors. TCRdb analysed the RACE reads with MiXCR anew, one entry per CDR3 protein. In the table there are approximately 120,000 distinct CDR3 sequences, more than 7% of which are singletons. The rearrangement uses TRBV15 and TRBJ2-6; D is uncertain. Sequenced here: whole blood, sampled in connection with sensitization to the hapten diphenylcyclopropenone (DPC). This clonotype was sampled from a woman in her forties with alopecia areata. Some clones in this sample may be carry-over from other donors' samples. This CDR3 reads CATSSPPSGANVLTF. CDR3 nucleotides: TGTGCCACCAGCAGCCCTCCCTCTGGGGCCAACGTCCTGACTTTC.